This T cell receptor (beta chain) was recorded in a study of T cell responses to AZD1222 COVID-19 vaccine. On the study more broadly: Pooling covered second doses at about 4 or about 12 weeks.

Profiling relied on immunoSEQ multiplex PCR, and the TCRdb table lists in-frame clones only, not all of them. Of some 120,000 clones listed, 88% are singletons. Broader study findings: Targeting of unmutated variant regions was reportedly seen in nearly half of spike-specific TCRs. Donor demographics were predominantly white British with a female majority; clonal diversity may be underestimated. No day 14 peak samples; only post-peak repertoires were characterized.

In the case of this clone: Its antigen is as yet unknown.

This CDR3 region has 15 residues. CDR1 is SGHVS, CDR2 FQNEAQ, per germline. V shed 4 bases and J 1 base; nucleotides not matched to a gene: 4. The clonotype was recovered from an adult in good health. V gene TRBV7-8 combines with J gene TRBJ2-1, with 7 positions matching TRBD1. Sequencing used peripheral blood, obtained on day 0 of AZD1222 vaccination. The CDR3 region has the DNA TGTGCCAGCAGCTCGACAGGGACGTCCTACAATGAGCAGTTCTTC. Protein: CASSSTGTSYNEQFF.